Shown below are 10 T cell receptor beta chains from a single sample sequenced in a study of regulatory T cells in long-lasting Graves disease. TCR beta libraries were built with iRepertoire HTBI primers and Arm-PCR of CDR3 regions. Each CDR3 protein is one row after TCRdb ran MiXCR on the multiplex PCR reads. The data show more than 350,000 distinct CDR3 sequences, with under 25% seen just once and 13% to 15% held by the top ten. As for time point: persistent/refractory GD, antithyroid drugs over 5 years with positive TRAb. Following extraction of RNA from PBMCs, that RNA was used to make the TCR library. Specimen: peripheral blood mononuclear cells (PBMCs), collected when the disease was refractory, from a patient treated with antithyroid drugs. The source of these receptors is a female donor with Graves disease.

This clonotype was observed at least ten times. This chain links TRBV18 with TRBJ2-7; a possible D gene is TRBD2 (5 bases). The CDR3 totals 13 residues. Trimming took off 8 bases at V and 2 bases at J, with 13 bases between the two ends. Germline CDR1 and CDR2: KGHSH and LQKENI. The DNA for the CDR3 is TGTGCCAGCAGCCCCGGACTTACCTACGAGCAGTACTTC. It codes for CASSPGLTYEQYF.

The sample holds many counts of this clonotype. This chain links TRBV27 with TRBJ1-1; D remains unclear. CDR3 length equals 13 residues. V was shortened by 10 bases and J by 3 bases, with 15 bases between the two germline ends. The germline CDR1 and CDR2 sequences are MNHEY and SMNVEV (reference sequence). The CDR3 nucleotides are TGTGCCACCGCGATAGCCGGAGACACTGAAGCTTTCTTT. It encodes CATAIAGDTEAFF.

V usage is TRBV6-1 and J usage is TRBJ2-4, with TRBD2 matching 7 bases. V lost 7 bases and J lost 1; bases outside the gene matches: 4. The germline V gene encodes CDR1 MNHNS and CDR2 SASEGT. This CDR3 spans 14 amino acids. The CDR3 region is CASTLRGAKNIQYF. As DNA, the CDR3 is TGTGCCAGCACCCTGCGGGGGGCCAAAAACATTCAGTACTTC.

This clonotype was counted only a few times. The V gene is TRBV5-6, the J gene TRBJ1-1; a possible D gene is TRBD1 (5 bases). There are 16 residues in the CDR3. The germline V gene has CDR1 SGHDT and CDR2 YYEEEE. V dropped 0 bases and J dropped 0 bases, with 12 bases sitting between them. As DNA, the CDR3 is TGTGCCAGCAGCTTGGGGGTAGGGGTCCTGAACACTGAAGCTTTCTTT. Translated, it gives CASSLGVGVLNTEAFF.

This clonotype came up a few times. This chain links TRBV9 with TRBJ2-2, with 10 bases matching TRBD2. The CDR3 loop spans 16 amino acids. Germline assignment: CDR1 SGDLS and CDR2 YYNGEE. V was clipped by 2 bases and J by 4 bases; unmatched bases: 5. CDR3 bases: TGTGCCAGCAGCGTCGGGACTAGCGAACGCACCGGGGAGCTGTTTTTT. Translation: CASSVGTSERTGELFF.

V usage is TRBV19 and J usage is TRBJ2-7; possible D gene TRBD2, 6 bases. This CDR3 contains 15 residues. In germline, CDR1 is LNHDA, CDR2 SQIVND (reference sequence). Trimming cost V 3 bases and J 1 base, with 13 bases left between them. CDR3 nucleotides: TGTGCCAGTAGTATCTACTATGGGGGGTCCTACGAGCAGTACTTC. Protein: CASSIYYGGSYEQYF. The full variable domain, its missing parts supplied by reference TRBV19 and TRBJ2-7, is DGGITQSPKYLFRKEGQNVTLSCEQNLNHDAMYWYRQDPGQGLRLIYYSQIVNDFQKGDIAEGYSVSREKKESFPLTVTSAQKNPTAFYLCASSIYYGGSYEQYFGPGTRLTVT.

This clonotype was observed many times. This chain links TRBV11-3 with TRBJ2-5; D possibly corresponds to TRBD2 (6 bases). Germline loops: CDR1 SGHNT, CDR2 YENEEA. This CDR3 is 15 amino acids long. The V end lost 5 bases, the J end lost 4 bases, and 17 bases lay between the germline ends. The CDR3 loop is CASSLGLRGGETQYF. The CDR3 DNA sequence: TGTGCCAGCAGCCTCGGCCTGCGGGGAGGAGAGACCCAGTACTTC.

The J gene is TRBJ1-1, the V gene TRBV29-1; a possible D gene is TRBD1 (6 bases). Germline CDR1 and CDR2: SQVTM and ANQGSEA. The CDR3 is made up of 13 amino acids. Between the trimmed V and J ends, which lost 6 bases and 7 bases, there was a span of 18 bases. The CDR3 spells CSVLPAGAVEAFF. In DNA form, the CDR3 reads TGCAGCGTCCTCCCGGCAGGGGCGGTTGAAGCTTTCTTT.

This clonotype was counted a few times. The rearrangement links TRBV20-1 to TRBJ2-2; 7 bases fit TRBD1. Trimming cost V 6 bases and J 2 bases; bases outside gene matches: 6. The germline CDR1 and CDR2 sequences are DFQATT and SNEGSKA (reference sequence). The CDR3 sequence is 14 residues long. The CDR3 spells CSALDRQNTGELFF. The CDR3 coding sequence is TGCAGTGCCCTGGACAGGCAAAACACCGGGGAGCTGTTTTTT.

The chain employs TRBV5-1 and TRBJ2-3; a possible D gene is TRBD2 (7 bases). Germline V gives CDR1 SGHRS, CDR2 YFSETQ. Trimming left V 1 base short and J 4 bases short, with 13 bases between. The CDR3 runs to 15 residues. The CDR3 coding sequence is TGCGCCAGCAGCTTGAGGAGGGAGGGGGCAGATACGCAGTATTTT. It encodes CASSLRREGADTQYF.